A selection of T cell receptor beta chains follows, all from one sample in a study of T cell responses to AZD1222 COVID-19 vaccine. TCRdb keeps only in-frame clones here, not all; method: immunoSEQ multiplex PCR. The data hold over 110,000 clones, with 90% observed a single time. The source was peripheral blood, collected 28 days after the second AZD1222 dose. The source of these receptors is an adult who received the AZD1222 COVID-19 vaccine. Each CDR3 is given with its conserved first and last residue. D genes are given only for firm matches. Some rows have no size entry. The others give once, few or many, or a class for an expanded clone.

>TRBV5-1|TRBJ1-6|.|.
TGCGCCAGCTCGGAAAGAGATTCACCCCTCCACTTT
CASSERDSPLHF
>TRBV18|TRBJ1-5|.|once
TGTGCCAGCTCACCCGAGGGGGGCCTCAGCCAGCCCCAGCATTTT
CASSPEGGLSQPQHF
>TRBV4-3|TRBJ2-2|TRBD2|.
TGCGCCAGCAGCCAAGTAGCTAGCGGGACCGGGGAGCTGTTTTTT
CASSQVASGTGELFF
>TRBV14|TRBJ1-2|.|.
TGTGCCAGCAGCACGTCGTCCGGGGGACCCTATGGCTACACCTTC
CASSTSSGGPYGYTF
>TRBV7-2|TRBJ2-1|TRBD2|.
TGTGCCAGCAGCTCGAGCGGGACGATGTTCTATGAGCAGTTCTTC
CASSSSGTMFYEQFF
>TRBV4-2|TRBJ2-1|.|.
TGTGCCAGCAGCCAACTCCTGGACTCTCGCTCCTACAATGAGCAGTTCTTC
CASSQLLDSRSYNEQFF
>TRBV30|TRBJ1-1|.|.
TGTGCCTGGAGGTACCGAGCAGACATGAACACTGAAGCTTTCTTT
CAWRYRADMNTEAFF
>TRBV10-3|TRBJ2-1|TRBD2|.
TGTGCCCATCAGGGACTAGCGGACAATGAGCAGTTCTTC
CAHQGLADNEQFF
>TRBV5-5|TRBJ2-7|TRBD1|.
TGTGCCAGCAGCTTGGTTGGACAGGGAACCTACGAGCAGTACTTC
CASSLVGQGTYEQYF
>TRBV14|TRBJ2-2|TRBD1|.
TGTGCCAGCAGCCAAGACCTAGGGACAGGGATTGCCGCTCGGGAGCTGTTTTTT
CASSQDLGTGIAARELFF
>TRBV5-4|TRBJ1-2|.|.
TGTGCCAGCAGCTTGGCCGGGGGGCTAGATGGCTACACCTTC
CASSLAGGLDGYTF
>TRBV2|TRBJ1-6|.|.
TGTGCCAGCAGGATCCCCAGGGAATATTCACCCCTCCACTTT
CASRIPREYSPLHF
>TRBV6-1|TRBJ1-5|TRBD1|.
TGTGCCAGCAGTGAAACAGGGGCCAGTAATCAGCCCCAGCATTTT
CASSETGASNQPQHF
>TRBV7-2|TRBJ1-2|TRBD1|.
TGTGCCAGCAGCTTGACAGGGGACGACTATGGCTACACCTTC
CASSLTGDDYGYTF
>TRBV30|TRBJ2-7|TRBD2|.
TGTGCCTGGAGTGTACGGCGGGAGGGCCCAGGGTACGAGCAGTACTTC
CAWSVRREGPGYEQYF
>TRBV5-6|TRBJ1-1|.|once
TGTGCCAGCAGCTCGGGATTCACTGAAGCTTTCTTT
CASSSGFTEAFF
>TRBV24-1|TRBJ1-4|TRBD1|.
TGTGCCACCAGTGATCCCGGGACAGGGGATGAAAAACTGTTTTTT
CATSDPGTGDEKLFF
>TRBV28|TRBJ2-1|TRBD1|.
TGTGCCAGCAATTTCCACAGGGGGCCTTCGCAGGGTATGAATGAGCAGTTCTTC
CASNFHRGPSQGMNEQFF
>TRBV6-1|TRBJ1-5|.|once
TGTGCCAGCAGTGAAGATCCGATAGGCAATCAGCCCCAGCATTTT
CASSEDPIGNQPQHF
>TRBV18|TRBJ1-3|.|.
TGTGCCAGCTCACCACCGTTCACAGGGCCTGGAAACACCATATATTTT
CASSPPFTGPGNTIYF
>TRBV11-3|TRBJ2-4|.|.
TGTGCCAGCAGCATCGACACCCTAGCCAAAAACATTCAGTACTTC
CASSIDTLAKNIQYF
>TRBV19|TRBJ2-7|.|.
TGTGCCAGTAGTATAGGTCGGGCAGACCTTTACGAGCAGTACTTC
CASSIGRADLYEQYF
>TRBV30|TRBJ1-6|.|.
TGTGCCTGGGGGGCGATCGGAGCTTCACCCCTCCACTTT
CAWGAIGASPLHF
>TRBV29-1|TRBJ2-7|TRBD2|.
TGCAGCGTTGGACCGGGAGGGCCGGGTGAGCAGTACTTC
CSVGPGGPGEQYF
>TRBV27|TRBJ2-5|.|once
TGTGCCAGCAGTTTATTTGAGGGGGGACAAGAGACCCAGTACTTC
CASSLFEGGQETQYF
>TRBV6-2/TRBV6-3|TRBJ1-5|.|.
TGTGCCAGCAGTGTGGCTGGTGGGTACAATCAGCCCCAGCATTTT
CASSVAGGYNQPQHF
>TRBV6-2/TRBV6-3|TRBJ1-6|.|.
TGTGCCAGCAGCTCCGACAGGAATCGGTCACCCCTCCACTTT
CASSSDRNRSPLHF
>TRBV4-1|TRBJ2-7|.|.
TGCGCCAGCAGCAATGAAGGGCCGCAGGGCGAGCAGTACTTC
CASSNEGPQGEQYF
>TRBV27|TRBJ1-5|.|.
TGTGCCAGCAGTACCCGACAAGGGAATAGCAATCAGCCCCAGCATTTT
CASSTRQGNSNQPQHF
>TRBV19|TRBJ1-6|.|.
TGTGCCAGTAGTGGAGATCCTTTGGGGAATTCACCCCTCCACTTT
CASSGDPLGNSPLHF
>TRBV28|TRBJ1-2|.|.
TGTGCCAGCAGTTTAGACCTCTACCGGGGGGGCTACACCTTC
CASSLDLYRGGYTF
>TRBV30|TRBJ2-7|TRBD2|.
TGTGCCTGGCAGCCAAAGGGACTAGCGGGAGACGAGCAGTACTTC
CAWQPKGLAGDEQYF
>TRBV7-3|TRBJ2-1|.|.
TGTGCCAGCAGCTTAGGGATAGGAGGGTACAATGAGCAGTTCTTC
CASSLGIGGYNEQFF
>TRBV19|TRBJ2-5|.|.
TGTGCCAGTAGTATAGGGGGGACGGCACAAGAGACCCAGTACTTC
CASSIGGTAQETQYF
>TRBV3-1/TRBV3-2|TRBJ1-5|.|.
TGTGCCAGCAGCCAAGATGGGGCGGACCGCCGTAGCGATCAGCCCCAGCATTTT
CASSQDGADRRSDQPQHF
>TRBV6-5|TRBJ2-6|.|.
TGTGCCAGCAGTCACCACCGTAGGGCCAACGTCCTGACTTTC
CASSHHRRANVLTF
>TRBV5-1|TRBJ1-3|.|.
TGCGCCAGCCGGGGGGATATTGGAAACACCATATATTTT
CASRGDIGNTIYF
>TRBV18|TRBJ1-1|.|.
TGTGCCAGCTCACCACGCATCGGAAAGAACACTGAAGCTTTCTTT
CASSPRIGKNTEAFF
>TRBV19|TRBJ1-1|.|.
TGTGCCAGTAGTATCCGACTAAACACTGAAGCTTTCTTT
CASSIRLNTEAFF
>TRBV28|TRBJ1-1|.|.
TGTGCCAGCAGTTCTCCCGGGCCCCCGAACACTGAAGCTTTCTTT
CASSSPGPPNTEAFF
>TRBV9|TRBJ1-6|TRBD1|.
TGTGCCAGCAGACAGACAGGGACGGAGAATTCACCCCTCCACTTT
CASRQTGTENSPLHF
>TRBV5-1|TRBJ2-2|TRBD2|.
TGCGCCAGCAGCTTGCGGGAGGAAACCGGGGAGCTGTTTTTT
CASSLREETGELFF
>TRBV6-6|TRBJ1-6|TRBD1|.
TGTGCCAGCAGACCTCCGGGACAGTATAATTCACCCCTCCACTTT
CASRPPGQYNSPLHF
>TRBV7-9|TRBJ2-1|TRBD1|.
TGTGCCAGCAGCTCCAAGGGACAGGGGTACGCTTCGGAGCAGTTCTTC
CASSSKGQGYASEQFF
>TRBV19|TRBJ1-2|.|.
TGTGCCAGTAGTTCCCCGGGACGAGGCTATGGCTACACCTTC
CASSSPGRGYGYTF
>TRBV9|TRBJ2-1|.|.
TGTGCCAGCAGCTTTGACCGGAGCTCCTACAATGAGCAGTTCTTC
CASSFDRSSYNEQFF
>TRBV4-1|TRBJ2-6|TRBD1|.
TGCGCCAGCAGCCCGATCGGCCTACAGGGGGATCTATCGGGGGCCAACGTCCTGACTTTC
CASSPIGLQGDLSGANVLTF
>TRBV12-3/TRBV12-4|TRBJ1-3|TRBD1|.
TGTGCCAGCAGTACAGGGGTAACAAACACCATATATTTT
CASSTGVTNTIYF
>TRBV9|TRBJ1-3|.|.
TGTGCCAGCAGCGAGCGGGTCTTCGGAAACACCATATATTTT
CASSERVFGNTIYF
>TRBV11-3|TRBJ1-5|TRBD1|.
TGTGCCAGCAGCTTAGCAGTGAGGGCAGGGGGTCTCGATCAGCCCCAGCATTTT
CASSLAVRAGGLDQPQHF
>TRBV6-6|TRBJ2-5|TRBD2|.
TGTGCCAGCAGTTACTCGGTGTCTAGCGGCCAAGAGACCCAGTACTTC
CASSYSVSSGQETQYF
>TRBV29-1|TRBJ2-2|.|.
TGCAGCGTTGATGGAAACACCGGGGAGCTGTTTTTT
CSVDGNTGELFF
>TRBV3-1/TRBV3-2|TRBJ1-6|TRBD1|.
TGTGCCAGCAGCCAAGGTCTCGAACGACAGGGAGGATCACCCCTCCACTTT
CASSQGLERQGGSPLHF
>TRBV18|TRBJ1-6|.|.
TGTGCCAGCTCACCAGGGAATTATAATTCACCCCTCCACTTT
CASSPGNYNSPLHF
>TRBV19|TRBJ1-5|TRBD1|.
TGTGCCAGTAGGACAGGGGTTCATCAGCCCCAGCATTTT
CASRTGVHQPQHF
>TRBV5-4|TRBJ2-1|TRBD2|.
TGTGCCAGCAGCCTCGCGGGGGGGCGGTACAATGAGCAGTTCTTC
CASSLAGGRYNEQFF
>TRBV6-5|TRBJ2-2|TRBD2|.
TGTGCCAGCAGCCCCCGGACTAGCGGGACCGGGGAGCTGTTTTTT
CASSPRTSGTGELFF
>TRBV19|TRBJ1-4|TRBD1|.
TGTGCCAGTAGTGTAACCGGGACAGGGGCTAATGAAAAACTGTTTTTT
CASSVTGTGANEKLFF
>TRBV6-6|TRBJ1-6|TRBD1|.
TGTGCCAGCAGCCGGGGACAGGGGAATTCACCCCTCCACTTT
CASSRGQGNSPLHF
>TRBV7-3|TRBJ1-1|.|.
TGTGCCAGCAGCCAAAATCCGAACACTGAAGCTTTCTTT
CASSQNPNTEAFF